This T cell receptor (beta chain) stems from a study of CD8 T cells in ankylosing spondylitis. General study findings and limits: A motif of seven or eight highly homologous TCR beta variants was seen as apparently characteristic of ankylosing spondylitis blood. Clones that were linked to disease were CD8+ and were relatively rare in peripheral blood. In ankylosing spondylitis patients, matched synovial fluid reportedly showed significant enrichment of disease-linked clones.

Quantitative 5'-RACE was performed with molecular barcodes, and it yielded the TCR beta libraries. TCRdb re-derived calls from the 5' RACE reads in MiXCR, one entry per CDR3 protein. The sample holds under 250,000 distinct CDR3 sequences, approximately 7.3% seen once. This clonotype was picked up many times. Antigen unknown. The CDR3 is 11 amino acids. Trimming removed 6 bases at V and 7 bases at J, with 6 bases between. Sequencing used blood, either unsorted or a sorted T cell fraction (not recorded which). The rearrangement links TRBV12-3 or TRBV12-4 to TRBJ2-2; D ambiguous. The TCR sequence derives from a male donor with ankylosing spondylitis. CDR3: CASSQYGELFF. In nucleotides, the CDR3 is TGTGCCAGCAGCCAGTACGGGGAGCTGTTTTTT.